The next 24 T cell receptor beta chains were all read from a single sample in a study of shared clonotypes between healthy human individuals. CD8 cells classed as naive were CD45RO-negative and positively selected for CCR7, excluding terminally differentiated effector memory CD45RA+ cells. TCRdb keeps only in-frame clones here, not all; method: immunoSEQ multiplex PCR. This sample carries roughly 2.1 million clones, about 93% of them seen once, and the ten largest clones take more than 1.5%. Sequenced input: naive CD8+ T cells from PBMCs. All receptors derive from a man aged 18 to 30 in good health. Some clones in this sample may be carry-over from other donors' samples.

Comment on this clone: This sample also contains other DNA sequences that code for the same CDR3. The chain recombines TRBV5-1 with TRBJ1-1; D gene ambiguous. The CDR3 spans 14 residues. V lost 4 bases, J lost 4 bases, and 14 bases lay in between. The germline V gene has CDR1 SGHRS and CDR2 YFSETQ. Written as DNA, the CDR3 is TGCGCCAGCAGCCCCCGTGGCGGTGGCACTGAAGCTTTCTTT. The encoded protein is CASSPRGGGTEAFF.

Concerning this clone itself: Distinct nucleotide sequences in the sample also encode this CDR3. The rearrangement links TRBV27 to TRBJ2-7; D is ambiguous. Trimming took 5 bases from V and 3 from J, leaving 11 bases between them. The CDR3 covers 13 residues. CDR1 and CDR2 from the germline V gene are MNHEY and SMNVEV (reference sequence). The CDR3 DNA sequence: TGTGCCAGCAGTCCCGGGCTCAACTACGAGCAGTACTTC. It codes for CASSPGLNYEQYF.

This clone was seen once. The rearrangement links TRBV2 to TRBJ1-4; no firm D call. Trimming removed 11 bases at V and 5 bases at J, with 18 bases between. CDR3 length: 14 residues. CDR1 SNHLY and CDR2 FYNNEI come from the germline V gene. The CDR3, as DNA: TGTGCCGGCGACCCGGGAGACGGGAATGAAAAACTGTTTTTT. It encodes CAGDPGDGNEKLFF.

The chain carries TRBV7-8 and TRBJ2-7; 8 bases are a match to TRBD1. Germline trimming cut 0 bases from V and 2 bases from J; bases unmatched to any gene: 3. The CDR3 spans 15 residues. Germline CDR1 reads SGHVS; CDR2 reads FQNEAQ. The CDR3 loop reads CASSLARGRPYEQYF. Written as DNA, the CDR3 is TGTGCCAGCAGCTTAGCCAGGGGGCGTCCCTACGAGCAGTACTTC.

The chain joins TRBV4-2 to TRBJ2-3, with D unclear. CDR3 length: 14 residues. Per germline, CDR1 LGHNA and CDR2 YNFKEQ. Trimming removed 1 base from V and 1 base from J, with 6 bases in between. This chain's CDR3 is CASSQAKGTDTQYF. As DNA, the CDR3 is TGTGCCAGCAGCCAAGCGAAAGGCACAGATACGCAGTATTTT.

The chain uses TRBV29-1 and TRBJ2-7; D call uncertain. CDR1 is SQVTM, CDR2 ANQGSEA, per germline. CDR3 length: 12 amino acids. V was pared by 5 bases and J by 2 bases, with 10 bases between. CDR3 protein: CSVLSAAYEQYF. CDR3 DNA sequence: TGCAGCGTTCTTTCGGCGGCCTACGAGCAGTACTTC.

The CDR3 reads CASSGRGARTEAFF. The CDR3 DNA follows: TGTGCCAGCAGCGGAAGGGGGGCGAGAACTGAAGCTTTCTTT. V and J are TRBV9 and TRBJ1-1; the D gene is possibly TRBD1 (6 bases). With 3 bases removed from V and 5 bases from J, the gap between germline ends came to 14 bases. This CDR3 is built from 14 residues. Looked up from germline, CDR1 is SGDLS and CDR2 is YYNGEE. Full variable domain (missing parts from reference TRBV9 and TRBJ1-1): DSGVTQTPKHLITATGQRVTLRCSPRSGDLSVYWYQQSLDQGLQFLIQYYNGEERAKGNILERFSAQQFPDLHSELNLSSLELGDSALYFCASSGRGARTEAFFGQGTRLTVV.

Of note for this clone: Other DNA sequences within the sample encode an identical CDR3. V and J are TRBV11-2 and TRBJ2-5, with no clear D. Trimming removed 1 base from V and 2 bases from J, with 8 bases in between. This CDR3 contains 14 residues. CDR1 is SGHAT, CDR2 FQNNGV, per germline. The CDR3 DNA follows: TGTGCCAGCAGCTTAGTAGGCGATCAAGAGACCCAGTACTTC. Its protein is CASSLVGDQETQYF.

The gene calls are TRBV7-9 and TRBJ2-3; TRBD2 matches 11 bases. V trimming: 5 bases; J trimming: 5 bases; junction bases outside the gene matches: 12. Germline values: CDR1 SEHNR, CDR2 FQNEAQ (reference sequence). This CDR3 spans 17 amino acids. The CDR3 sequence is CASSPGLAGGPGDTQYF. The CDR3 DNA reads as TGTGCCAGCAGCCCTGGGCTAGCGGGAGGCCCGGGAGATACGCAGTATTTT.

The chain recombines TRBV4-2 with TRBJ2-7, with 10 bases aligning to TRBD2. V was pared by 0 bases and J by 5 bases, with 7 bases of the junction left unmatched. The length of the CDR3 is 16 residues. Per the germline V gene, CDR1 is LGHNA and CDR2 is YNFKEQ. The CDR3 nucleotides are TGTGCCAGCAGCCAAGACCCGCCTAGCGGGAGCCACGAGCAGTACTTC. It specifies CASSQDPPSGSHEQYF.

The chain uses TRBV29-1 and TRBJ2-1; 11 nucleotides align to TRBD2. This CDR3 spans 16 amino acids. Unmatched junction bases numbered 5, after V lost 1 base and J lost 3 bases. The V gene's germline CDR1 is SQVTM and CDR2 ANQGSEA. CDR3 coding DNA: TGCAGCGTTGAAGGCCAGACTAGCGGGGTCTACAATGAGCAGTTCTTC. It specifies CSVEGQTSGVYNEQFF.

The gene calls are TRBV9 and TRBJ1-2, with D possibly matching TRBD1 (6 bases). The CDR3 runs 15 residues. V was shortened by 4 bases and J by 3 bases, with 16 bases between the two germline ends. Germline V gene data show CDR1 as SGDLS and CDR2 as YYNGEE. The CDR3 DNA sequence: TGTGCCAGCAGCTCCCGGGGGGCGGGTTACTATGGCTACACCTTC. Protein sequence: CASSSRGAGYYGYTF.

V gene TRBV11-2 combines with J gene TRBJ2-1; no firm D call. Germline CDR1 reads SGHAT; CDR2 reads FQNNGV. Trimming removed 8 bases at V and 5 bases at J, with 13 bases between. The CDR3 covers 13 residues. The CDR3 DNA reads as TGTGCCAGCTTGTCTCGCCTGGACAATGAGCAGTTCTTC. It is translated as CASLSRLDNEQFF.

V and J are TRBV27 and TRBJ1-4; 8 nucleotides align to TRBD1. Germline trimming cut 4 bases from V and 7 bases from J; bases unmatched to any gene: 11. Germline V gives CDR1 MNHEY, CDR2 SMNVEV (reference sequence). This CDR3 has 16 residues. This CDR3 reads CASSSLRTGLGEKLFF. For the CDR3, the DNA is TGTGCCAGCAGTTCTTTAAGGACAGGGTTGGGTGAAAAACTGTTTTTT.

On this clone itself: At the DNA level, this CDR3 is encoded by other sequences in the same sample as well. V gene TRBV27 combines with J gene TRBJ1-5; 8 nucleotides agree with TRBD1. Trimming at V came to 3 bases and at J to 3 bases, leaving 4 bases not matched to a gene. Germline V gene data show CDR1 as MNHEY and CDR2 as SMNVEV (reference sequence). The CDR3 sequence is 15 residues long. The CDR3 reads CASSLGTGFNQPQHF. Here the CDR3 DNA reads TGTGCCAGCAGTTTGGGGACAGGCTTCAATCAGCCCCAGCATTTT.

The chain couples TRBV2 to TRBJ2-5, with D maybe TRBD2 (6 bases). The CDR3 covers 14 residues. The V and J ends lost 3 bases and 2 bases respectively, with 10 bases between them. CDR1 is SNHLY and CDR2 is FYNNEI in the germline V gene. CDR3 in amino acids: CASSDVGGQETQYF. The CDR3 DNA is TGTGCCAGCAGTGATGTGGGGGGACAAGAGACCCAGTACTTC. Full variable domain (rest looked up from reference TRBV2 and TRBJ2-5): EPEVTQTPSHQVTQMGQEVILRCVPISNHLYFYWYRQILGQKVEFLVSFYNNEISEKSEIFDDQFSVERPDGSNFTLKIRSTKLEDSAMYFCASSDVGGQETQYFGPGTRLLVL.

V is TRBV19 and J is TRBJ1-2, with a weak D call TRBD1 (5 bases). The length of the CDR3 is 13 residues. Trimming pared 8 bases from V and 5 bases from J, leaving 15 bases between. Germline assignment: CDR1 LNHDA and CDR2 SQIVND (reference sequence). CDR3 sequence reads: CASGPGPNYGYTF. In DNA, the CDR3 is TGTGCCAGTGGTCCGGGACCGAATTATGGCTACACCTTC.

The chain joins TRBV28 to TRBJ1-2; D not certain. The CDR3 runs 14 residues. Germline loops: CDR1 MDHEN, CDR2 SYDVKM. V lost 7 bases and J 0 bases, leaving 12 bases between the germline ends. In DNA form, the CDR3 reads TGTGCCAGCACTTCATCACCAGCTAACTATGGCTACACCTTC. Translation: CASTSSPANYGYTF.

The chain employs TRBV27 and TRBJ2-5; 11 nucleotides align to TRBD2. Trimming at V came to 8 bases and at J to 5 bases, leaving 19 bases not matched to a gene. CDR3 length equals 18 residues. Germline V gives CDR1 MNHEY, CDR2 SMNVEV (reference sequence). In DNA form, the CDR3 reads TGTGCCAGCTCTCTTCTTTCCCCACTAGCGGGAGTAGGGGAGACCCAGTACTTC. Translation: CASSLLSPLAGVGETQYF.

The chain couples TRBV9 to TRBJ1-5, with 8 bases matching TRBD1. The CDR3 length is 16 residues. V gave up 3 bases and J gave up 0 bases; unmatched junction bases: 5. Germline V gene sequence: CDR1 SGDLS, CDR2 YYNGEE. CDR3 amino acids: CASSAGQGYSNQPQHF. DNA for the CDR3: TGTGCCAGCAGCGCTGGACAGGGTTATAGCAATCAGCCCCAGCATTTT.

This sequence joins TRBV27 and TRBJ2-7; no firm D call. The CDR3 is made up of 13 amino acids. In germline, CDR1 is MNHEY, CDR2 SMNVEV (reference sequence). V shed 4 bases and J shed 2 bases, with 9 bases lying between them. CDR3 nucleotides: TGTGCCAGCAGTTGGGGTCCAGCCTACGAGCAGTACTTC. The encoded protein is CASSWGPAYEQYF.

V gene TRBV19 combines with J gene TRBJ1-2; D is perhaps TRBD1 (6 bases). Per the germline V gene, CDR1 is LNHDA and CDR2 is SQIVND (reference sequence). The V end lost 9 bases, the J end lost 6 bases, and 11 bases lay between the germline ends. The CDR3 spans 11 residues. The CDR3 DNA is TGTGCCAGCCAATCAGGGGATGGCTACACCTTC. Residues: CASQSGDGYTF.

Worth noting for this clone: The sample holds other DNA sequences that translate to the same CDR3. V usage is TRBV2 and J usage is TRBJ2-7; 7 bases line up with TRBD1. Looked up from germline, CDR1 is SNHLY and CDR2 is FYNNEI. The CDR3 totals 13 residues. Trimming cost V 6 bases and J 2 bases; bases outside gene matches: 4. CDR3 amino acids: CASRETGTYEQYF. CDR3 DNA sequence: TGTGCCAGCAGAGAGACAGGGACCTACGAGCAGTACTTC.

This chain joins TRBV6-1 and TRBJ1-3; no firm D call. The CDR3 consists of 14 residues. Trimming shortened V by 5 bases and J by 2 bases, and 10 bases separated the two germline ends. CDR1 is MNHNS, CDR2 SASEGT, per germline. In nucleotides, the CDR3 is TGTGCCAGCAGTCAACCCCGACCTGGAAACACCATATATTTT. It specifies CASSQPRPGNTIYF.